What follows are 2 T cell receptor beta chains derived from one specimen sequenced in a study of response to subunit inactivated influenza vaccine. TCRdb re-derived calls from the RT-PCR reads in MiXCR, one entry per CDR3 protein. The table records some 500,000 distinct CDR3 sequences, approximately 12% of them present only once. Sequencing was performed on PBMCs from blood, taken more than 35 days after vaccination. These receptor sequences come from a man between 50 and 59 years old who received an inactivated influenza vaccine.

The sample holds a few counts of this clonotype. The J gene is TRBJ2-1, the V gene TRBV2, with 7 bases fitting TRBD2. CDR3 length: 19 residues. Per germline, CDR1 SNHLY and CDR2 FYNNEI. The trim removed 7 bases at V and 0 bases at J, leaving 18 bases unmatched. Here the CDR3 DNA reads TGTGCCAGCACCGGGGGGACCGGGATCTCAAATCTCTCCTACAATGAGCAGTTCTTC. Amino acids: CASTGGTGISNLSYNEQFF.

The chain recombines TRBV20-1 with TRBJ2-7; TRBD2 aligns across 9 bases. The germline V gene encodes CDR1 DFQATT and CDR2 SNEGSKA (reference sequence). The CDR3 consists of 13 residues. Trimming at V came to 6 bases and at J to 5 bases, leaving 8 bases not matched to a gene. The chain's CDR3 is CSATSGRSNEQYF. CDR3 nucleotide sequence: TGCAGTGCCACAAGCGGGAGGAGCAACGAGCAGTACTTC.